The 31 T cell receptor beta chains below all came from one sample that was sequenced in a study of shared clonotypes between healthy human individuals. Sequenced by immunoSEQ multiplex PCR; TCRdb stores in-frame clones only, minus some. The sample holds some 1,100,000 clones; 78% are singletons and the top ten take about 0.52%. The sequencing input was memory CD4+ T cells from PBMCs. Described subset: CD45RA-negative fraction. All receptors derive from a man aged 18 to 30 in good health. Some clones in this sample may be carry-over from other donors' samples.

On this clone: This could be a read error, since a much larger clone is one nucleotide away. The rearrangement joins TRBV7-9 to TRBJ2-1, with 8 bases aligning to TRBD2. The V segment lost 1 base and the J segment 2 bases; nucleotides outside the gene matches: 4. Per the germline V gene, CDR1 is SEHNR and CDR2 is FQNEAQ (reference sequence). The CDR3 is 16 amino acids. CDR3 DNA sequence: TGTGCCAGCAGCTTAGGTAGCGGGAAACCCTACAATGAGCAGTTCTTC. As protein: CASSLGSGKPYNEQFF.

This clone was recorded only once. The rearrangement joins TRBV5-1 to TRBJ2-1; TRBD2 might be the D (6 bases). Trimming stripped 4 bases from V and 1 base from J, with 18 bases between. CDR1 and CDR2 from the germline V gene are SGHRS and YFSETQ. CDR3 length: 17 amino acids. The CDR3 DNA sequence: TGCGCCAGCAGCCAACAGCACGGGAGTGGATCCTACAATGAGCAGTTCTTC. It translates to CASSQQHGSGSYNEQFF. The variable domain in full, with the rest retrieved from reference TRBV5-1 and TRBJ2-1, is KAGVTQTPRYLIKTRGQQVTLSCSPISGHRSVSWYQQTPGQGLQFLFEYFSETQRNKGNFPGRFSGRQFSNSRSEMNVSTLELGDSALYLCASSQQHGSGSYNEQFFGPGTRLTVL.

The chain uses TRBV2 and TRBJ1-2, with D maybe TRBD1 (5 bases). The germline gives CDR1 SNHLY, CDR2 FYNNEI. The ends were cut back, 7 bases at V and 4 bases at J, with 10 bases in the middle. The CDR3 consists of 12 residues. The CDR3 region has the DNA TGTGCCAGCACGGGGGGAGGCTATGGCTACACCTTC. This codes for CASTGGGYGYTF.

The rearrangement uses TRBV29-1 and TRBJ2-3; D not resolved. V gave up 7 bases and J gave up 1 base, with 3 bases separating them. The germline V gene encodes CDR1 SQVTM and CDR2 ANQGSEA. The CDR3 covers 10 residues. Here the CDR3 DNA reads TGCAGCGGGGGCACAGATACGCAGTATTTT. Amino acid sequence: CSGGTDTQYF.

This chain links TRBV6-5 with TRBJ1-2, with a possible D match to TRBD1 (6 bases). The germline V and J ends were trimmed by 2 bases and 3 bases, with 13 bases remaining between them. CDR3 size: 15 residues. Germline assignment: CDR1 MNHEY and CDR2 SVGAGI. CDR3 in DNA: TGTGCCAGCAGTTACGGGGGGGCCGGGGACTATGGCTACACCTTC. Translating it yields CASSYGGAGDYGYTF.

The chain is built from TRBV7-2 and TRBJ1-2, with 9 bases that match TRBD1. CDR1 SGHTA and CDR2 FQGNSA come from the germline V gene. V lost 5 bases to trimming and J lost 4 bases; unmatched junction nucleotides: 8. The CDR3 runs 15 residues. The CDR3 is CASSPYRTGAYGYTF. The CDR3 nucleotides read TGTGCCAGCAGCCCCTATCGGACAGGGGCCTATGGCTACACCTTC.

V usage is TRBV2 and J usage is TRBJ1-2; perhaps TRBD1 as D (5 bases). Deletions cut 3 bases from V and 4 bases from J, with 12 bases between. Germline-derived CDR1 and CDR2 are SNHLY and FYNNEI. The CDR3 loop spans 14 amino acids. CDR3 sequence: CASSDGHSVYGYTF. The CDR3 DNA sequence: TGTGCCAGCAGTGACGGACATTCGGTCTATGGCTACACCTTC.

A word on this clone: This likely reflects a read error, since a far larger clone is one base away. Other DNA sequences in the same sample also yield this CDR3. The rearrangement joins TRBV7-9 to TRBJ2-5; D is undetermined. The CDR3 runs to 11 residues. The germline V and J ends were trimmed by 6 bases and 2 bases, with 4 bases remaining between them. Germline values: CDR1 SEHNR, CDR2 FQNEAQ (reference sequence). CDR3 sequence (DNA): TGTGCCAGCAGTCGTCAAGAGACCCAGTACTTC. Its protein product is CASSRQETQYF.

This clone appeared a few times. This rearrangement joins TRBV6-1 to TRBJ1-1; D is unclear. The germline V gene encodes CDR1 MNHNS and CDR2 SASEGT. The CDR3 spans 11 residues. The V and J ends lost 2 bases and 7 bases respectively, with 5 bases between them. The CDR3 DNA sequence: TGTGCCAGCAGTGAATCAGGTGAAGCTTTCTTT. It encodes CASSESGEAFF.

V is TRBV30 and J is TRBJ1-4; 10 bases line up with TRBD1. CDR3 size: 14 residues. Germline V gene lookup returns CDR1 GTSNPN and CDR2 SVGIG (reference sequence). The CDR3 bases are TGTGCTTCCGGGACAGGGGTTTTGGGTGAAAAACTGTTTTTT. It specifies CASGTGVLGEKLFF.

This clone was recorded a few times. This sample also contains other DNA sequences that code for the same CDR3. The CDR3 spells CASSLVANYEQYF. Here the CDR3 DNA reads TGCGCCAGCAGCTTGGTCGCCAATTACGAGCAGTACTTC. The chain carries TRBV5-1 and TRBJ2-7, with D unresolved. Trimming removed 0 bases at V and 4 bases at J, with 8 bases between. Germline values: CDR1 SGHRS, CDR2 YFSETQ. CDR3 size: 13 residues.

The CDR3 protein is CASSRTGLGTQYF. CDR3 bases: TGTGCCAGCAGCAGGACAGGGCTTGGGACCCAGTACTTC. J is TRBJ2-5 and V is TRBV2; 8 nucleotides agree with TRBD1. This CDR3 contains 13 residues. V trimming: 6 bases; J trimming: 7 bases; junction bases outside the gene matches: 7. The germline gives CDR1 SNHLY, CDR2 FYNNEI.

This clone was seen only a few times. The CDR3 is CAWNDRYYGYTF. In DNA, the CDR3 is TGTGCCTGGAATGACAGGTACTATGGCTACACCTTC. The rearrangement uses TRBV30 and TRBJ1-2; D perhaps matches TRBD1 (6 bases). The CDR3 is 12 amino acids. V was trimmed by 4 bases and J by 3 bases, leaving 9 bases between them. From germline, CDR1 is GTSNPN and CDR2 SVGIG (reference sequence).

The V gene is TRBV19, the J gene TRBJ2-7; TRBD1 matches at 10 bases. The J segment lost 3 bases and the V segment lost 4 bases, leaving 3 bases of the junction unmatched. Germline V gives CDR1 LNHDA, CDR2 SQIVND (reference sequence). The CDR3 covers 14 residues. The CDR3 nucleotides read TGTGCCAGTAGTAGAGACAGGGGGCTCTACGAGCAGTACTTC. Translating it yields CASSRDRGLYEQYF.

The chain uses TRBV28 and TRBJ2-5; 13 nucleotides line up with TRBD2. Germline V gene data show CDR1 as MDHEN and CDR2 as SYDVKM. Unmatched junction bases numbered 5, after V lost 6 bases and J lost 4 bases. This CDR3 region has 15 residues. CDR3 DNA: TGTGCCAGCAGAAGGACTAGCGGGAGACCAGAGACCCAGTACTTC. It encodes CASRRTSGRPETQYF.

The chain employs TRBV6-6 and TRBJ1-2; D call uncertain. Germline V gives CDR1 MNHNY, CDR2 SVGAGI (reference sequence). This CDR3 spans 14 amino acids. Between the trimmed V and J ends, which lost 7 bases and 8 bases, there was a span of 20 bases. The CDR3 loop is CASTPGSGVRGYTF. CDR3 DNA sequence: TGTGCCAGCACCCCCGGGAGCGGGGTGAGGGGCTACACCTTC.

The J gene is TRBJ2-1, the V gene TRBV28; 12 positions agree with TRBD2. The CDR3 runs 14 residues. V shed 5 bases, J shed 8 bases, and the junction held 4 bases outside the gene matches. Germline V gene lookup returns CDR1 MDHEN and CDR2 SYDVKM. The DNA for the CDR3 is TGTGCCAGCAGTAGACTAGCGGGAGAGTATGAGCAGTTCTTC. Translated, it gives CASSRLAGEYEQFF.

This chain connects TRBV6-1 to TRBJ2-3; D might be TRBD2 (5 bases). The germline V and J ends were trimmed by 11 bases and 2 bases, with 17 bases remaining between them. The length of the CDR3 is 14 residues. Germline V gene lookup returns CDR1 MNHNS and CDR2 SASEGT. CDR3: CACQRGGDTDTQYF. In DNA form, the CDR3 reads TGTGCCTGCCAACGGGGTGGTGACACAGATACGCAGTATTTT.

V is TRBV9 and J is TRBJ2-3; 7 bases line up with TRBD2. Germline trimming cut 4 bases from V and 9 bases from J; bases unmatched to any gene: 8. This CDR3 is built from 13 residues. Germline values: CDR1 SGDLS, CDR2 YYNGEE. This CDR3 reads CASSPGGLLTQYF. CDR3 bases: TGTGCCAGCAGCCCGGGGGGACTTCTAACGCAGTATTTT.

The V gene is TRBV6-1, the J gene TRBJ1-4; 8 bases fit TRBD1. Germline V gene data show CDR1 as MNHNS and CDR2 as SASEGT. The CDR3 is 14 residues long. V was clipped by 7 bases and J by 8 bases; unmatched bases: 9. In DNA, the CDR3 is TGTGCCAGCAACCCAGGGGGCGCCGAGGAAAAACTGTTTTTT. Translated: CASNPGGAEEKLFF.

This clone was detected many times. The chain has TRBV30 and TRBJ1-6; no definite D call. The CDR3 length is 14 residues. The V end was cut by 3 bases, the J end by 10 bases, with 16 bases between. CDR1 and CDR2 from the germline V gene are GTSNPN and SVGIG (reference sequence). CDR3 residues: CAWSVEMRSSPLHF. CDR3 coding DNA: TGTGCCTGGAGCGTTGAGATGAGAAGCTCACCCCTCCACTTT. Full variable domain (remainder filled in from reference TRBV30 and TRBJ1-6): SQTIHQWPATLVQPVGSPLSLECTVEGTSNPNLYWYRQAAGRGLQLLFYSVGIGQISSEVPQNLSASRPQDRQFILSSKKLLLSDSGFYLCAWSVEMRSSPLHFGNGTRLTVT.

Comment on this clone: This is likely an artifact of a read error, given a far larger clone one base away. The genes are TRBV6-1 and TRBJ2-6, with D perhaps TRBD1 (6 bases). This CDR3 contains 15 residues. V was shortened by 6 bases and J by 0 bases, with 9 bases between the two germline ends. CDR1 is MNHNS, CDR2 SASEGT, per germline. CDR3 in DNA: TGTGCCAGCAGCTCAGGGGTCTCTGGGGCCAACGTCCTGACTTTC. Translation gives CASSSGVSGANVLTF.

The gene calls are TRBV5-6 and TRBJ2-1; D is unresolved. The CDR3 has 16 amino acids. Germline values: CDR1 SGHDT, CDR2 YYEEEE. Trimming pared 6 bases from V and 0 bases from J, leaving 16 bases between. CDR3 amino acids: CASKGGGPNSYNEQFF. In nucleotides, the CDR3 is TGTGCCAGCAAGGGCGGCGGCCCCAACTCCTACAATGAGCAGTTCTTC.

V is TRBV7-8 and J is TRBJ1-2; the D gene is possibly TRBD1 (5 bases). The ends were cut back, 3 bases at V and 8 bases at J, with 16 bases in the middle. The CDR3 has 14 amino acids. CDR1 and CDR2 from the germline V gene are SGHVS and FQNEAQ. CDR3 nucleotide sequence: TGTGCCAGCAGCTTTGACACCGGGGGAGTAGGCTACACCTTC. Amino acid sequence: CASSFDTGGVGYTF.

The gene calls are TRBV7-2 and TRBJ1-1; possible D gene TRBD1, 5 bases. Trimming removed 5 bases from V and 6 bases from J, with 16 bases in between. The CDR3 contains 14 residues. Germline V gene data show CDR1 as SGHTA and CDR2 as FQGNSA. CDR3 sequence: CASSQYTRGPEAFF. CDR3 in DNA: TGTGCCAGCAGCCAATATACGAGGGGACCTGAAGCTTTCTTT.

A note on this clone: This specimen includes other DNA sequences encoding the same CDR3. The rearrangement uses TRBV7-2 and TRBJ1-1; maybe TRBD1 (6 bases). Germline V gene data show CDR1 as SGHTA and CDR2 as FQGNSA. V lost 2 bases and J 4 bases, leaving 11 bases between the germline ends. The CDR3 is 14 residues long. The chain's CDR3 is CASSLTGAVTEAFF. In DNA, the CDR3 is TGTGCCAGCAGCTTAACGGGGGCTGTCACTGAAGCTTTCTTT.

The rearrangement joins TRBV29-1 to TRBJ2-1; perhaps D is TRBD1 or TRBD2 (5 bases each). Germline CDR1 and CDR2: SQVTM and ANQGSEA. This CDR3 is 13 amino acids long. V gave up 0 bases and J gave up 12 bases, with 15 bases separating them. The CDR3 region is CSVEDPGRSRQFF. The CDR3 DNA reads TGCAGCGTTGAAGACCCGGGACGCTCAAGGCAGTTCTTC.

CDR3: CATSRDWRAPNTGELFF. CDR3 DNA: TGTGCCACCAGCAGAGACTGGAGGGCTCCTAACACCGGGGAGCTGTTTTTT. The chain is built from TRBV15 and TRBJ2-2, with a tentative D call TRBD2 (6 bases). V lost 0 bases to trimming and J lost 2 bases, with 13 bases between them. The CDR3 totals 17 residues. CDR1 is LNHNV and CDR2 is YYDKDF in the germline V gene (reference sequence).

This clone was found many times. The V call is TRBV5-6, the J call TRBJ2-1; no reliable D call. The CDR3 is made up of 13 amino acids. Germline V gives CDR1 SGHDT, CDR2 YYEEEE. Trimming cost V 1 base and J 8 bases, with 10 bases left between them. Here the CDR3 reads CASSLRIGDEQFF. DNA of the CDR3: TGTGCCAGCAGCTTGAGAATCGGCGATGAGCAGTTCTTC.

The CDR3 region is CASSPLGQETQYF. As DNA, the CDR3 is TGTGCCAGCAGCCCCTTGGGGCAAGAGACCCAGTACTTC. V gene TRBV4-2 combines with J gene TRBJ2-5, with D hard to call. Trimming took 4 bases from V and 2 from J, leaving 8 bases between them. This CDR3 has 13 residues. Looked up from germline, CDR1 is LGHNA and CDR2 is YNFKEQ.

V and J are TRBV6-5 and TRBJ1-4; possibly TRBD1 for D (5 bases). This CDR3 has 14 residues. V shed 7 bases and J shed 7 bases, with 16 bases lying between them. The germline V gene has CDR1 MNHEY and CDR2 SVGAGI. This CDR3 is CASTRGGASEKLFF. CDR3 DNA: TGTGCCAGCACCAGAGGAGGGGCGTCTGAAAAACTGTTTTTT.